Listed below are T cell receptor beta chains from one sample, sequenced in a study of blood T cell repertoires in COVID-19. Data came from immunoSEQ multiplex PCR; TCRdb stores just in-frame clones and leaves some out. Altogether fewer than 500,000 clones are present, 87% being singletons, with the ten largest covering 1.3%. Sequencing input: PBMCs or T cells enriched from blood (not recorded which). The receptors come from a man younger than 40 who had recovered from COVID-19. CDR3s include the opening cysteine and the closing phenylalanine or tryptophan. D genes are given only for firm matches. Size is stated for part of the rows, as once, few or many counts, or as a class when the clone is expanded.

j_call: TRBJ2-3; clone_size: -; d_call: -; v_call: TRBV9; cdr3_nt: TGTGCCAGCAGCTCGAGCACAGATACGCAGTATTTT; cdr3_aa: CASSSSTDTQYF
j_call: TRBJ1-2; clone_size: -; d_call: -; v_call: TRBV4-2; cdr3_nt: TGTGCCAGCAGCCAAGAATGGGCAGGGGACTATGGCTACACCTTC; cdr3_aa: CASSQEWAGDYGYTF
j_call: TRBJ1-4; clone_size: -; d_call: -; v_call: TRBV30; cdr3_nt: TGTGCCTGGAGTGCCCTGGACAAAGGAAGTGAAAAACTGTTTTTT; cdr3_aa: CAWSALDKGSEKLFF
j_call: TRBJ1-6; clone_size: -; d_call: -; v_call: TRBV18; cdr3_nt: TGTGCCAGCTCACCACGGGCCGGGACTGGGGATAATTCACCCCTCCACTTT; cdr3_aa: CASSPRAGTGDNSPLHF
j_call: TRBJ2-7; clone_size: -; d_call: TRBD1; v_call: TRBV7-9; cdr3_nt: TGTGCCAGCAGCTTGCCCGCTGACAGGGGTTCGTGGGAGCAGTACTTC; cdr3_aa: CASSLPADRGSWEQYF
j_call: TRBJ1-2; clone_size: -; d_call: -; v_call: TRBV29-1; cdr3_nt: TGCAGCGTTGAAGGCGGGGCAACGCCAACTAACTATGGCTACACCTTC; cdr3_aa: CSVEGGATPTNYGYTF
j_call: TRBJ2-3; clone_size: -; d_call: TRBD2; v_call: TRBV4-2; cdr3_nt: TGTGCCAGCAGCCAAGTAAGAGGCCGGTCTAGCGGGGGGGCCACAGATACGCAGTATTTT; cdr3_aa: CASSQVRGRSSGGATDTQYF
j_call: TRBJ1-6; clone_size: -; d_call: -; v_call: TRBV20-1; cdr3_nt: TGCAGTGCTAGTCCCCAGGGAAATAATTCACCCCTCCACTTT; cdr3_aa: CSASPQGNNSPLHF
j_call: TRBJ1-5; clone_size: once; d_call: TRBD1; v_call: TRBV19; cdr3_nt: TGTGCCAGTAGTATAATCAGGGGGGATAATCAGCCCCAGCATTTT; cdr3_aa: CASSIIRGDNQPQHF
j_call: TRBJ1-1; clone_size: -; d_call: -; v_call: TRBV5-1; cdr3_nt: TGCGCCAGCACCCAGGGCTCCGTGGTCACTGAAGCTTTCTTT; cdr3_aa: CASTQGSVVTEAFF
j_call: TRBJ2-2; clone_size: -; d_call: TRBD1; v_call: TRBV19; cdr3_nt: TGTGCCAGCATGGACAGGGGGAACACCGGGGAGCTGTTTTTT; cdr3_aa: CASMDRGNTGELFF
j_call: TRBJ1-1; clone_size: -; d_call: -; v_call: TRBV27; cdr3_nt: TGTGCCAGCAGTTTCCAGGGGAACACTGAAGCTTTCTTT; cdr3_aa: CASSFQGNTEAFF
j_call: TRBJ2-7; clone_size: -; d_call: TRBD2; v_call: TRBV7-6; cdr3_nt: TGTGCCAGCAGCTTAGGGACTAGCGGGGGCCACTCCTACGAGCAGTACTTC; cdr3_aa: CASSLGTSGGHSYEQYF
j_call: TRBJ2-7; clone_size: -; d_call: -; v_call: TRBV19; cdr3_nt: TGTGCCAGTAGTAAGGTGCAGGTCGGCGAGCAGTACTTC; cdr3_aa: CASSKVQVGEQYF
j_call: TRBJ2-6; clone_size: -; d_call: -; v_call: TRBV15; cdr3_nt: TGTGCCACCAGTGGGAGCCTAGAGGCCAACGTCCTGACTTTC; cdr3_aa: CATSGSLEANVLTF
j_call: TRBJ2-1; clone_size: -; d_call: TRBD2; v_call: TRBV3-1/TRBV3-2; cdr3_nt: TGTGCCAGCAGCCAAGAGCCCCCCGGGACTAGCGGCGACAATGAGCAGTTCTTC; cdr3_aa: CASSQEPPGTSGDNEQFF
j_call: TRBJ2-6; clone_size: once; d_call: -; v_call: TRBV2; cdr3_nt: TGTGCCAGCAGTGATAGGGCCGGGGGAGGCTCTGGGGCCAACGTCCTGACTTTC; cdr3_aa: CASSDRAGGGSGANVLTF
j_call: TRBJ1-1; clone_size: -; d_call: TRBD1; v_call: TRBV12-3/TRBV12-4; cdr3_nt: TGTGCCAGCATCTCCCGGACAGGGCCTGTTTTT; cdr3_aa: CASISRTGPVF
j_call: TRBJ2-1; clone_size: -; d_call: TRBD2; v_call: TRBV10-3; cdr3_nt: TGTGCCATCAGTGCCTCGGGAGGGAACTACAATGAGCAGTTCTTC; cdr3_aa: CAISASGGNYNEQFF
j_call: TRBJ1-2; clone_size: once; d_call: -; v_call: TRBV12-3/TRBV12-4; cdr3_nt: TGTGCCAGCAGTTTGTTACGGAGCTATGGCTACACCTTC; cdr3_aa: CASSLLRSYGYTF
j_call: TRBJ1-5; clone_size: few; d_call: -; v_call: TRBV21-1; cdr3_nt: TGTGCCAGCAGAGGGGGCAGTTCCGAACCTTTCAATCAGCCCCAGCATTTT; cdr3_aa: CASRGGSSEPFNQPQHF
j_call: TRBJ1-2; clone_size: few; d_call: -; v_call: TRBV5-4; cdr3_nt: TGTGCCAGCAGTTCCCCGACAGAGCTCAACTATGGCTACACCTTC; cdr3_aa: CASSSPTELNYGYTF